Sequencing of this T cell receptor beta chain was carried out in a study of cytomegalovirus exposure and HLA in healthy donors. Background on the study: When 300 to 400 donors were genotyped, about 86% of them were found to fall in the Caucasian-associated ancestry cluster. The study's findings and limits: A later examination showed that TCR association rates differed by HLA locus, with DRB1 most and HLA-C fewest.

The PCR had 60 Vbeta and 13 Jbeta primers. Some clones are missing from TCRdb's copy, which holds only in-frame ones; the method was immunoSEQ multiplex PCR. The sample holds approximately 180,000 clones; 81% are singletons and the top ten take approximately 1.8%. Worth noting for this clone: Antigen: not known.

This CDR3 contains 14 residues. V lost 6 bases, J lost 5 bases, and 14 bases lay in between. Germline loops: CDR1 MNHNS, CDR2 SASEGT. The source is a man in his late teens or twenties in good health and CMV-seronegative. The chain uses TRBV6-1 and TRBJ2-1; D not certain. Input material: PBMCs. CDR3 in DNA: TGTGCCAGCAGCGCCAGGATAAAGAACAATGAGCAGTTCTTC. Protein: CASSARIKNNEQFF.